Here is one T cell receptor beta chain with its context. CDR3 length equals 12 residues. The germline V gene has CDR1 MNHEY and CDR2 SVGAGI. Trimming pared 7 bases from V and 8 bases from J, leaving 9 bases between. This sample was included in a study of blood T cell repertoires in COVID-19. Study-wide context: There were acute and convalescent COVID-19 samples, and they came from the United States, Italy and Spain. In each case, the material was cDNA or gDNA derived from T cells, B-cell-depleted T cells, or PBMCs.

Original handling: Amplification with reference gene primers provided the estimates of nucleated cell counts. The table came from immunoSEQ multiplex PCR; TCRdb's copy has only in-frame clones and leaves some out. V, J and clone size derive from that table, while D and trimming were established from the DNA sequence. This sample has roughly 120,000 clones; under 95% occur once, and the top ten carry 4% to 5%. Seattle patient enrollment occurred during active infection, with longitudinal follow-up thereafter. The chain employs TRBV6-5 and TRBJ1-6; a weak D match, TRBD1 (5 bases). Sequenced: peripheral blood. This receptor was taken from a man in his sixties with COVID-19, enrolled during active disease. The CDR3: CASTKGDSPLHF. CDR3 bases: TGTGCCAGCACAAAAGGGGATTCACCCCTCCACTTT.